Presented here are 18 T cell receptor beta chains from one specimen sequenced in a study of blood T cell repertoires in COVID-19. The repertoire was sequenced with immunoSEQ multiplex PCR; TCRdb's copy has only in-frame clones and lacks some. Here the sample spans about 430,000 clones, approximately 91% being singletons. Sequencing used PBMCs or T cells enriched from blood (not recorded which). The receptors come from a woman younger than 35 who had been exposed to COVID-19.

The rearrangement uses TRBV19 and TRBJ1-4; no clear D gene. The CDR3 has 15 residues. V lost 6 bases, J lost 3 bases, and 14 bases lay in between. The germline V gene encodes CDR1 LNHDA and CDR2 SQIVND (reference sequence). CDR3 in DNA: TGTGCCAGTAGGCCTGGTGACACCCCTAATGAAAAACTGTTTTTT. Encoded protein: CASRPGDTPNEKLFF. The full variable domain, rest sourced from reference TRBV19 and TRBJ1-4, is DGGITQSPKYLFRKEGQNVTLSCEQNLNHDAMYWYRQDPGQGLRLIYYSQIVNDFQKGDIAEGYSVSREKKESFPLTVTSAQKNPTAFYLCASRPGDTPNEKLFFGSGTQLSVL.

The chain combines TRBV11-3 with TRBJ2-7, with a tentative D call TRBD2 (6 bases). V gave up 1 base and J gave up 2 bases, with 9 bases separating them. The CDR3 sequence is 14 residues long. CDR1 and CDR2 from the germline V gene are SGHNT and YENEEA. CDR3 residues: CASSLAEGPYEQYF. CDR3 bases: TGTGCCAGCAGCTTAGCGGAGGGCCCCTACGAGCAGTACTTC. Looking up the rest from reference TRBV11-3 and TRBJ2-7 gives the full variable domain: EAGVVQSPRYKIIEKKQPVAFWCNPISGHNTLYWYLQNLGQGPELLIRYENEEAVDDSQLPKDRFSAERLKGVDSTLKIQPAELGDSAVYLCASSLAEGPYEQYFGPGTRLTVT.

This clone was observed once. The CDR3 loop is CASSLDPSTGTGNTIYF. The CDR3 bases are TGCGCCAGCAGCTTGGACCCCTCGACAGGGACTGGAAACACCATATATTTT. This sequence joins TRBV5-1 and TRBJ1-3, with 7 bases that match TRBD1. This CDR3 comprises 17 residues. V gave up 0 bases and J gave up 2 bases; unmatched junction bases: 8. The germline V gene encodes CDR1 SGHRS and CDR2 YFSETQ.

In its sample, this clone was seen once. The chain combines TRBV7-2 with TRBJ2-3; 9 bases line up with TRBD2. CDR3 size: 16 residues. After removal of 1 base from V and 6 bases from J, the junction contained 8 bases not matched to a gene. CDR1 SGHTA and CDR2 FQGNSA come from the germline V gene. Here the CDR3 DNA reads TGTGCCAGCAGCTTAGTTGCGGGGGGGCTCGCGGATACGCAGTATTTT. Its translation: CASSLVAGGLADTQYF.

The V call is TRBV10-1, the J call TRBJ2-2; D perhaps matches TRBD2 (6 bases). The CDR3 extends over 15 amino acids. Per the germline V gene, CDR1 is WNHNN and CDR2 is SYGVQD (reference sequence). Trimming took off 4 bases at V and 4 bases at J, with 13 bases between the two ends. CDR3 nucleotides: TGCGCCAGCAGTGCACAGCGGGCAAGCACCGGGGAGCTGTTTTTT. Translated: CASSAQRASTGELFF.

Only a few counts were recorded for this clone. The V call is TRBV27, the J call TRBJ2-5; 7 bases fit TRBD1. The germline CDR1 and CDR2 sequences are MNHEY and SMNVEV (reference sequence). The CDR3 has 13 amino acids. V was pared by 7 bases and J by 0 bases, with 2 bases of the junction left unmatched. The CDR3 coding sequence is TGTGCCAGCAAGGACAGGTACCAAGAGACCCAGTACTTC. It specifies CASKDRYQETQYF.

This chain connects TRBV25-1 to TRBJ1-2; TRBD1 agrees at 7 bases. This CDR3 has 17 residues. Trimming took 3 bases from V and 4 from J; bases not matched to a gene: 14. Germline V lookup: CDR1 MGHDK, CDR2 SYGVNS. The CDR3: CASSDRTGQAAFYGYTF. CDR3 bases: TGTGCCAGCAGTGATAGGACTGGACAGGCCGCTTTCTATGGCTACACCTTC.

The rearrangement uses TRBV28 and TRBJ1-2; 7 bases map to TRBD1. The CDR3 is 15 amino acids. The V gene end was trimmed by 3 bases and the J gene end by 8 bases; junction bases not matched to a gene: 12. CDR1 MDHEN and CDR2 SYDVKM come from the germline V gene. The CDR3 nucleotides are TGTGCCAGCAGTTTCTTAGACAGGGCGGGTGAAGGCTACACCTTC. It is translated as CASSFLDRAGEGYTF.

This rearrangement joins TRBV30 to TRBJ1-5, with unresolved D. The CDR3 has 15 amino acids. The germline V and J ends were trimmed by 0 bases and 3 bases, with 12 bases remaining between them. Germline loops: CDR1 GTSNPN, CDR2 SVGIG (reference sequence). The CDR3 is CAWSVRGIPNQPQHF. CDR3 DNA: TGTGCCTGGAGTGTACGCGGCATCCCCAATCAGCCCCAGCATTTT.

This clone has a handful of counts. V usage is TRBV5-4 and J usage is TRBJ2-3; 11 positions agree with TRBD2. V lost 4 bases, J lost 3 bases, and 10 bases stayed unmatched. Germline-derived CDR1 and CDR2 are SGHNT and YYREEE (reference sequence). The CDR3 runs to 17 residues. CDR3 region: CASSRGGASGRTDTQYF. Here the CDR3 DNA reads TGTGCCAGCAGCCGCGGAGGGGCTAGCGGGAGGACAGATACGCAGTATTTT.

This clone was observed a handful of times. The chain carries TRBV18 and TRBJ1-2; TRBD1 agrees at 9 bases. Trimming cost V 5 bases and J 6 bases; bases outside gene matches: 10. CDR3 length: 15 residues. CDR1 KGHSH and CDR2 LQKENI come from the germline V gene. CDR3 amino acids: CASSSQQGAGDGYTF. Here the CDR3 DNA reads TGTGCCAGCTCATCACAACAGGGGGCGGGAGATGGCTACACCTTC.

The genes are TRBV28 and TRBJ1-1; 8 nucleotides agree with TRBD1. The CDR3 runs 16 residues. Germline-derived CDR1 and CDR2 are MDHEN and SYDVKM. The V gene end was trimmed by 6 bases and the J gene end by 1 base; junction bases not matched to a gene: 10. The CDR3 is CASSPSRDRKNTEAFF. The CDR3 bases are TGTGCCAGCAGCCCCTCCCGGGACAGGAAGAACACTGAAGCTTTCTTT.

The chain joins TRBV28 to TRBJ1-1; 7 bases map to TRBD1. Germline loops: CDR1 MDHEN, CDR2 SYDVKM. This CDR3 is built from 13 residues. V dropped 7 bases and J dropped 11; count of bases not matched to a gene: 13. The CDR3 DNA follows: TGTGCCAGCACCGGGGGTAAGGGGGCTGGCGCTTTCTTT. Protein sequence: CASTGGKGAGAFF.

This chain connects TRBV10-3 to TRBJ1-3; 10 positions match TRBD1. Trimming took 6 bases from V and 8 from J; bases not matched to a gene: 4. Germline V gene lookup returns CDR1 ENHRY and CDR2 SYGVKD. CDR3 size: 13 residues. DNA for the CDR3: TGTGCCATCAGATCGGACAGGGGGGACACCATATATTTT. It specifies CAIRSDRGDTIYF.

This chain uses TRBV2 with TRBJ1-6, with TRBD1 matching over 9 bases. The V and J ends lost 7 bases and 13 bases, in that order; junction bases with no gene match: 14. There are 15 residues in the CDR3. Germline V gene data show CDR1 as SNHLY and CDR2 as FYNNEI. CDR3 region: CASTIAGTGNWPLHF. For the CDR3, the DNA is TGTGCCAGCACCATCGCGGGGACAGGGAATTGGCCCCTCCACTTT.

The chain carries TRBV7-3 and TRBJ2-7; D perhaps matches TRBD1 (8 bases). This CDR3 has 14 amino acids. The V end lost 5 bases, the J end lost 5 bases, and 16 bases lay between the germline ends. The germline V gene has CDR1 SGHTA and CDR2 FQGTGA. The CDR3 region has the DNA TGTGCCAGCAGCAGAGACAGGGGAGGGCACGAGCAGTACTTC. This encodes CASSRDRGGHEQYF.

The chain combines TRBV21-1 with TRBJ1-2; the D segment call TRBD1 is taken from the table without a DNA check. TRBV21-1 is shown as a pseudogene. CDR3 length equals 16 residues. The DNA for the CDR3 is TGTGCCAGCAGCAAAGGACAGGGCAGGGGTAACTATGGCTACACCTTC. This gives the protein CASSKGQGRGNYGYTF.

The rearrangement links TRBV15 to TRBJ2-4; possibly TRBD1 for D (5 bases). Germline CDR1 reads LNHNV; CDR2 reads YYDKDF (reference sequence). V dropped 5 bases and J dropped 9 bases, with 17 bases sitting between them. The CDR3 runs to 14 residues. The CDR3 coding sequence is TGTGCCACCAGCGCAGGCAGGGATCTTTCCATTCAGTACTTC. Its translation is CATSAGRDLSIQYF.